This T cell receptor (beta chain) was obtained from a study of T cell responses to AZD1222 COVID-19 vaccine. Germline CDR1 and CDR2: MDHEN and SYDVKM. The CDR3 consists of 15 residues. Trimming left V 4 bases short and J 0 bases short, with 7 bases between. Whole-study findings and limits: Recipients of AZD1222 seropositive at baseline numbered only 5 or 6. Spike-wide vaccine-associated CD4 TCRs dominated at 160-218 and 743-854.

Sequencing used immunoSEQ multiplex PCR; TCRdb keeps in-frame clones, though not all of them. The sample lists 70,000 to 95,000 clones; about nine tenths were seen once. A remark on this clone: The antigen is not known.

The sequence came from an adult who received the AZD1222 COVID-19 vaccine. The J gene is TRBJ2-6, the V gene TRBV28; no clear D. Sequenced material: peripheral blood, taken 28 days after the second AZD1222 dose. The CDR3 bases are TGTGCCAGCAGTTCCACGGGCTCTGGGGCCAACGTCCTGACTTTC. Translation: CASSSTGSGANVLTF.